This T cell receptor beta chain derives from a study of shared clonotypes between healthy human individuals. Study-wide context: The donors, a couple of women and three men, were aged 18 to 49. Notes on the study in general: Non-shared clonotypes displayed generation probabilities falling below those of clonotypes present in all four donors. The study generally estimated greater richness for naive than memory subsets.

The assay was immunoSEQ multiplex PCR, and TCRdb's table has in-frame clones only and misses some. The sample holds 2 million to 2.5 million clones, around 96% seen once. Only CD45RO-negative cells positively selected for CCR7 counted as naive CD8 cells, so terminally differentiated effector memory CD45RA+ cells were excluded. The donor cohort consisted entirely of Caucasian adults residing in Nashville, Tennessee. The CDR3 contains 14 residues. Germline lookup yields CDR1 MNHNS and CDR2 SASEGT. The V segment lost 3 bases and the J segment 4 bases; nucleotides outside the gene matches: 3. In regard to this clone: As yet, its antigen is unknown.

Sequenced material: naive CD8+ T cells sorted from blood. J is TRBJ2-7 and V is TRBV6-1, with 10 nucleotides matching TRBD1. This TCR came from a man aged 18 to 30 in good health. This CDR3 reads CASSDGQGGYEQYF. The CDR3, as DNA: TGTGCCAGCAGTGACGGACAGGGGGGATACGAGCAGTACTTC.